The rows below give T cell receptor beta chains drawn from one sample of a study of OX40 agonist ivuxolimab in advanced cancers. Measured with immunoSEQ multiplex PCR; TCRdb has only the in-frame clones, and not every one. The data hold about 89,000 clones, with just over 90% observed a single time. The source was CD4+ or CD8+ T cells sorted from blood, collected in a trial of the OX40 agonist ivuxolimab. These receptors were obtained from an adult with an advanced solid tumor such as melanoma, head and neck, liver or kidney cancer. CDR3s include the opening cysteine and the closing phenylalanine or tryptophan. The D gene is left open where the match is weak.

>TRBV19|-|TRBJ2-1
CASSRAGRMNEQFF
>TRBV10-3|-|TRBJ1-3
CAISDGHGNTIYF
>TRBV11-2|TRBD1|TRBJ2-3
CASSPPGQGITDTQYF
>TRBV7-2|-|TRBJ2-2
CASSYSAHTGELFF
>TRBV18|-|TRBJ2-7
CASSPSKGNEQYF
>TRBV6-1|-|TRBJ1-2
CASSEALHGGNYGYTF
>TRBV28|-|TRBJ2-5
CASSLNSGARTETQYF
>TRBV5-1|-|TRBJ1-4
CASRLDSNEKLFF
>TRBV7-9|-|TRBJ2-7
CASSLGPGTGEQYF
>TRBV7-9|-|TRBJ1-1
CASSPLWGVNTEAFF
>TRBV28|-|TRBJ1-5
CASSLPRQSNSNQPQHF
>TRBV25-1|-|TRBJ2-7
CASSSQRSANSYEQYF
>TRBV2|TRBD2|TRBJ2-3
CASRTSGTSTDTQYF
>TRBV28|-|TRBJ2-7
CASGSTGDRTSYEQYF
>TRBV6-5|-|TRBJ1-1
CASSSPRGAMNTEAFF
>TRBV14|-|TRBJ2-6
CASSQLGSGANVLTF
>TRBV5-1|-|TRBJ1-1
CASSLVGSHTEAFF
>TRBV7-2|TRBD1|TRBJ2-1
CASSSGQGATIGQFF